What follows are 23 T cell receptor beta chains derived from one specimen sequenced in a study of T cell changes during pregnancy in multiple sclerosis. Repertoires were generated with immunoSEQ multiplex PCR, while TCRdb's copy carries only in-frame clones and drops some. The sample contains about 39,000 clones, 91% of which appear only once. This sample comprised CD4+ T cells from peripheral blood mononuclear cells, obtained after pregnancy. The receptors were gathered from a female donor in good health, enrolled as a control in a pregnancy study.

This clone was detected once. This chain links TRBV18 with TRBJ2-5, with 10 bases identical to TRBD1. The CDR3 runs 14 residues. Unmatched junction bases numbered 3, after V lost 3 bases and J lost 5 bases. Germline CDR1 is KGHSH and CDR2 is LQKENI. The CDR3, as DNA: TGTGCCAGCTCACCGGGGACAGGGGATGAGACCCAGTACTTC. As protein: CASSPGTGDETQYF.

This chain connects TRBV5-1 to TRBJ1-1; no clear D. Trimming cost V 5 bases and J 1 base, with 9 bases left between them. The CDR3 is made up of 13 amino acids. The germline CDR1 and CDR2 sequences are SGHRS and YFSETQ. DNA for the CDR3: TGCGCCAGCAGACAGAATCAGAACACTGAAGCTTTCTTT. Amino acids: CASRQNQNTEAFF.

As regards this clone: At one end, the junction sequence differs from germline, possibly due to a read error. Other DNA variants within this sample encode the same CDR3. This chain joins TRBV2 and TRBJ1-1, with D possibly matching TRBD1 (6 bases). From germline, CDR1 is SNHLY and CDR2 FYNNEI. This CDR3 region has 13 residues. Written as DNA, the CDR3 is TGTGCCAGCAGCGCCTTAGGGGACACTGAGGCTTTCTTT. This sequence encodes CASSALGDTEAFF.

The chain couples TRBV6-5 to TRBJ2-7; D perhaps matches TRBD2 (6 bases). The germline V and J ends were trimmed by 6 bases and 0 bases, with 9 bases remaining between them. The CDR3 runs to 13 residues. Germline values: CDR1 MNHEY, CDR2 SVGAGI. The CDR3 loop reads CASRGDFSYEQYF. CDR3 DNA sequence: TGTGCCAGCAGGGGGGACTTCTCCTACGAGCAGTACTTC.

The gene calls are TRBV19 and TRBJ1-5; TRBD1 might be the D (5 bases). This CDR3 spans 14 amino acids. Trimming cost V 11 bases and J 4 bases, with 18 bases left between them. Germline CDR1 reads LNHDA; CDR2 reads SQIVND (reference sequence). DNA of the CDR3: TGTGCCTCTTGCGTCTCGGGGGGAAATCAGCCCCAGCATTTT. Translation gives CASCVSGGNQPQHF.

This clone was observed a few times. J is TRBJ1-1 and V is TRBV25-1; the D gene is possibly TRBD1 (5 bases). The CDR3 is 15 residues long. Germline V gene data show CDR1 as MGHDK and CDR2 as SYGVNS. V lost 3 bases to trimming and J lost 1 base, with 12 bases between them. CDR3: CASSDPQGGNTEAFF. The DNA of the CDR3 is TGTGCCAGCAGTGATCCCCAGGGAGGGAACACTGAAGCTTTCTTT.

In DNA, the CDR3 is TGCGCCAGCACCGAAGGGAGGGGGGCAAAGGTTGAGCAGTTCTTC. It codes for CASTEGRGAKVEQFF. The V and J genes are TRBV10-1 and TRBJ2-1, with a tentative D call TRBD2 (7 bases). This CDR3 has 15 residues. CDR1 is WNHNN, CDR2 SYGVQD, per germline (reference sequence). V dropped 7 bases and J dropped 9 bases, with 22 bases sitting between them.

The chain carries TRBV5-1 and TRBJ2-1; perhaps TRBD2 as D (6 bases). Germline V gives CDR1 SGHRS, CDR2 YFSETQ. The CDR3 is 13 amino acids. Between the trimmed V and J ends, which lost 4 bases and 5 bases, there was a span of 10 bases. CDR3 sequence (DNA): TGCGCCAGCAGCCTTACTAGCCACAATGAGCAGTTCTTC. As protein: CASSLTSHNEQFF.

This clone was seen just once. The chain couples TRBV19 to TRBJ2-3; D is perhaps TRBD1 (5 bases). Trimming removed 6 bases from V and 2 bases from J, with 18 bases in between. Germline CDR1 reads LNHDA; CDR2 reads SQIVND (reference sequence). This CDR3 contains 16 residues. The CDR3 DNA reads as TGTGCCAGTAGCTTAATAAGGGGTAATCCCACAGATACGCAGTATTTT. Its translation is CASSLIRGNPTDTQYF.

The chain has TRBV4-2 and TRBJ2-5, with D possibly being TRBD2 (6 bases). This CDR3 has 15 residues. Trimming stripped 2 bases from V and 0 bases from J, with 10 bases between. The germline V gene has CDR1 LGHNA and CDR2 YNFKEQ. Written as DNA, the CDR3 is TGTGCCAGCAGCCAAAACCGGGACTACCAAGAGACCCAGTACTTC. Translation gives CASSQNRDYQETQYF.

CDR3: CASSRLAGKNIQYF. The CDR3 DNA is TGTGCCAGCAGCCGGCTAGCGGGCAAAAACATTCAGTACTTC. This sequence joins TRBV7-2 and TRBJ2-4, with 8 bases identical to TRBD2. With V trimmed by 5 bases and J by 3 bases, 3 bases remained unmatched. Germline CDR1 SGHTA, CDR2 FQGNSA. This CDR3 is 14 amino acids long.

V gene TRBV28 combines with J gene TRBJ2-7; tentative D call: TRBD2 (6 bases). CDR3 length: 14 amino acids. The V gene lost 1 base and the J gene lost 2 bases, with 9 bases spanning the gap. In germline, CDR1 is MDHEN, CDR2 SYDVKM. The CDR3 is CASSLSSDTYEQYF. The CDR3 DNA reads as TGTGCCAGCAGTTTATCTAGCGACACCTACGAGCAGTACTTC.

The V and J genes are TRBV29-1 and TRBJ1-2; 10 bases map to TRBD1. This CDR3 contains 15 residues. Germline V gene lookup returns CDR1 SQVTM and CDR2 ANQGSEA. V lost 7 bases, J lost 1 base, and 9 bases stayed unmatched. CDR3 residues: CSGTSGQGSNYGYTF. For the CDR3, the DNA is TGCAGCGGCACATCGGGACAGGGGAGTAACTATGGCTACACCTTC.

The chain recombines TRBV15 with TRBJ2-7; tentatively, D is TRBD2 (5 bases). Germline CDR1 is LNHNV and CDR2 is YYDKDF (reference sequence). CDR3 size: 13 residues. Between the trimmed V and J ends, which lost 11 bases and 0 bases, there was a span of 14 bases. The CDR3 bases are TGTGCCGTCGGAGCGGTGAGCTCCTACGAGCAGTACTTC. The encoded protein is CAVGAVSSYEQYF.

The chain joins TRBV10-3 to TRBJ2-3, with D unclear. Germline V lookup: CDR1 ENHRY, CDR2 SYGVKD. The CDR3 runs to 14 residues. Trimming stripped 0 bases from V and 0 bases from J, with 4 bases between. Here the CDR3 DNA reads TGTGCCATCAGTGAGTCGACTAGCACAGATACGCAGTATTTT. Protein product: CAISESTSTDTQYF.

CDR3 protein: CASSLRAGIGETQYF. CDR3 nucleotides: TGTGCCAGCAGCTTAAGAGCAGGGATTGGAGAGACCCAGTACTTC. V is TRBV7-9 and J is TRBJ2-5, with D possibly matching TRBD1 (5 bases). Germline V CDR1 and CDR2: SEHNR, FQNEAQ (reference sequence). Trimming took 2 bases from V and 4 from J, leaving 14 bases between them. This CDR3 is 15 amino acids long.

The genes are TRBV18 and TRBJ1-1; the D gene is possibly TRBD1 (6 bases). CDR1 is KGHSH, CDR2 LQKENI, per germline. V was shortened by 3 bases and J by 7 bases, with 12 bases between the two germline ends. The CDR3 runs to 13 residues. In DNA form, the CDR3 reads TGTGCCAGCTCACCCACAGGGAACGTTGAAGCTTTCTTT. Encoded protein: CASSPTGNVEAFF.

CDR3 sequence (DNA): TGTGCCAGCAGCTATAGTACAGATACGCAGTATTTT. The encoded protein is CASSYSTDTQYF. The genes are TRBV21-1 and TRBJ2-3; the D segment call TRBD2 is taken from the table without a DNA check. TRBV21-1 constitutes a pseudogene. The CDR3 extends over 12 amino acids.

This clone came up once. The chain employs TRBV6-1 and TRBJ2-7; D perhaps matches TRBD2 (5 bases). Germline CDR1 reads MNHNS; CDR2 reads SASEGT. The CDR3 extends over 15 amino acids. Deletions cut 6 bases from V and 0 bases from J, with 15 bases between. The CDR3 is CASRDPERFSYEQYF. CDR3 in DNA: TGTGCCAGCAGGGATCCGGAGCGGTTCTCCTACGAGCAGTACTTC.

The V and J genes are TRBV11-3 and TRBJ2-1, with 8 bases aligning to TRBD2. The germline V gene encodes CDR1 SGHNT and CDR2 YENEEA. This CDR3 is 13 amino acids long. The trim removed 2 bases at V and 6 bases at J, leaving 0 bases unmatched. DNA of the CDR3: TGTGCCAGCAGCTTAAGCGGGGGCAATGAGCAGTTCTTC. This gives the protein CASSLSGGNEQFF.

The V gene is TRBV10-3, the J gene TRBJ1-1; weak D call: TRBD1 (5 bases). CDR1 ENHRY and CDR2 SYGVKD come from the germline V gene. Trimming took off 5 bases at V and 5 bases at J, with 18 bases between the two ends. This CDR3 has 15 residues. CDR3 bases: TGTGCCATCAGTCTATCCCCAGGGATAGGGACTGAAGCTTTCTTT. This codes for CAISLSPGIGTEAFF.

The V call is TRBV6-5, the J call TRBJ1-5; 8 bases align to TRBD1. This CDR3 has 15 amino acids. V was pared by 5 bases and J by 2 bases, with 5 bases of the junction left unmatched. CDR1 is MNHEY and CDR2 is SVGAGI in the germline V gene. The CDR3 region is CASSLDRGGNQPQHF. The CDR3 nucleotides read TGTGCCAGCAGTCTAGACAGGGGTGGCAATCAGCCCCAGCATTTT.

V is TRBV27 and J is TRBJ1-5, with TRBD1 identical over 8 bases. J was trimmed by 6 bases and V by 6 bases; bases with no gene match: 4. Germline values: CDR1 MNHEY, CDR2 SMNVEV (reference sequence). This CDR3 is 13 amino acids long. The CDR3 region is CASSPQGGQPQHF. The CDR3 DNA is TGTGCCAGCAGCCCACAGGGGGGTCAGCCCCAGCATTTT.